These 22 T cell receptor beta chains came from one sample sequenced in a study of blood T cell repertoires in COVID-19. TCRdb keeps only in-frame clones here, not all; method: immunoSEQ multiplex PCR. The repertoire holds roughly 100,000 clones, roughly four fifths seen once, with 5% to 8% in the top ten. The sequencing input was peripheral blood. Every receptor here comes from a man older than 75 with COVID-19, enrolled during active disease.

The chain links TRBV28 to TRBJ1-2; 9 bases are shared with TRBD1. Germline V gives CDR1 MDHEN, CDR2 SYDVKM. Germline trimming cut 5 bases from V and 1 base from J; bases unmatched to any gene: 8. The CDR3 spans 16 residues. The CDR3 is CASSVRGTGLNYGYTF. Here the CDR3 DNA reads TGTGCCAGCAGTGTACGCGGGACAGGGCTTAACTATGGCTACACCTTC.

The chain is built from TRBV28 and TRBJ1-1; D is unresolved. The CDR3 is made up of 15 amino acids. In germline, CDR1 is MDHEN, CDR2 SYDVKM. The germline V and J ends were trimmed by 5 bases and 0 bases, with 13 bases remaining between them. CDR3: CASSNRGSMNTEAFF. In nucleotides, the CDR3 is TGTGCCAGCAGTAATCGGGGTTCCATGAACACTGAAGCTTTCTTT. Complete variable domain (other parts from reference TRBV28 and TRBJ1-1): DVKVTQSSRYLVKRTGEKVFLECVQDMDHENMFWYRQDPGLGLRLIYFSYDVKMKEKGDIPEGYSVSREKKERFSLILESASTNQTSMYLCASSNRGSMNTEAFFGQGTRLTVV.

The rearrangement links TRBV5-1 to TRBJ1-2, with TRBD1 identical over 8 bases. CDR3 size: 15 residues. Germline CDR1 SGHRS, CDR2 YFSETQ. Losses at the gene ends were 3 bases for V and 1 base for J; bases not matched to a gene: 5. CDR3 region: CASSWGQDDNYGYTF. In nucleotides, the CDR3 is TGCGCCAGCAGCTGGGGACAGGACGATAACTATGGCTACACCTTC. The full variable domain, completed using reference TRBV5-1 and TRBJ1-2, is KAGVTQTPRYLIKTRGQQVTLSCSPISGHRSVSWYQQTPGQGLQFLFEYFSETQRNKGNFPGRFSGRQFSNSRSEMNVSTLELGDSALYLCASSWGQDDNYGYTFGSGTRLTVV.

The chain is built from TRBV24-1 and TRBJ2-5; D is possibly TRBD1 (5 bases). Trimming took off 3 bases at V and 1 base at J, with 8 bases between the two ends. Germline V CDR1 and CDR2: KGHDR, SFDVKD. The CDR3 is 14 residues long. The DNA for the CDR3 is TGTGCCACCAGTGATCAAGGGGCCCAAGAGACCCAGTACTTC. Residues: CATSDQGAQETQYF.

The chain has TRBV5-6 and TRBJ2-3; a weak D match, TRBD2 (5 bases). CDR3 length: 15 residues. V was trimmed by 1 base and J by 2 bases, leaving 11 bases between them. Germline values: CDR1 SGHDT, CDR2 YYEEEE. CDR3 nucleotide sequence: TGTGCCAGCAGCTTGTGGAGCGGTTTCACAGATACGCAGTATTTT. Protein: CASSLWSGFTDTQYF.

In its sample, this clone was seen once. The junction and the germline gene differ at one end; a read error may be behind it. The genes are TRBV2 and TRBJ1-1; 10 bases are a match to TRBD1. CDR3 length equals 14 residues. Germline V lookup: CDR1 SNHLY, CDR2 FYNNEI. Written as DNA, the CDR3 is TGTGCCAGCAGAGAAGGGACAGGGGCCCCTGGAGCTTTCTTT. Amino acids: CASREGTGAPGAFF. Full variable domain (missing parts from reference TRBV2 and TRBJ1-1): EPEVTQTPSHQVTQMGQEVILRCVPISNHLYFYWYRQILGQKVEFLVSFYNNEISEKSEIFDDQFSVERPDGSNFTLKIRSTKLEDSAMYFCASREGTGAPGAFFGQGTRLTVV.

The V call is TRBV5-1, the J call TRBJ2-5; no reliable D call. The CDR3 length is 13 residues. The V gene lost 4 bases and the J gene lost 2 bases, with 9 bases spanning the gap. CDR1 is SGHRS, CDR2 YFSETQ, per germline. CDR3 sequence (DNA): TGCGCCAGCAGCAGCGAAGGACAAGAGACCCAGTACTTC. Translation: CASSSEGQETQYF.

In its sample, this clone was seen a few times. V and J are TRBV29-1 and TRBJ2-2; no reliable D call. This CDR3 region has 11 residues. Deletions cut 6 bases from V and 6 bases from J, with 8 bases between. Germline lookup yields CDR1 SQVTM and CDR2 ANQGSEA. The CDR3 loop reads CSVTNSGELFF. The CDR3 nucleotides read TGCAGCGTGACAAATTCCGGGGAGCTGTTTTTT.

This clone was recorded a few times. The chain uses TRBV11-2 and TRBJ2-7, with 10 nucleotides matching TRBD2. The CDR3 totals 14 residues. The V segment lost 5 bases and the J segment 2 bases; nucleotides outside the gene matches: 3. Germline V CDR1 and CDR2: SGHAT, FQNNGV. CDR3 nucleotides: TGTGCCAGCAGCGCCACTAGCGGGGCCTACGAGCAGTACTTC. Residues: CASSATSGAYEQYF.

The CDR3 nucleotides are TGCGCCAGCAGCTTGGTTCTAGCGGGAGGTCTATTCTACGAGCAGTACTTC. Protein product: CASSLVLAGGLFYEQYF. V and J are TRBV5-1 and TRBJ2-7, with 11 bases aligning to TRBD2. V lost 0 bases, J lost 3 bases, and 8 bases stayed unmatched. The length of the CDR3 is 17 residues. Germline values: CDR1 SGHRS, CDR2 YFSETQ.

V is TRBV29-1 and J is TRBJ2-4; D is ambiguous. The ends were cut back, 7 bases at V and 0 bases at J, with 19 bases in the middle. This CDR3 has 16 residues. Germline V gene lookup returns CDR1 SQVTM and CDR2 ANQGSEA. The DNA for the CDR3 is TGCAGCGCTCATAGGTCCGGGTTCGAAGCCAAAAACATTCAGTACTTC. It specifies CSAHRSGFEAKNIQYF. Together with reference TRBV29-1 and TRBJ2-4, the CDR3 gives the full variable domain: SAVISQKPSRDICQRGTSLTIQCQVDSQVTMMFWYRQQPGQSLTLIATANQGSEATYESGFVIDKFPISRPNLTFSTLTVSNMSPEDSSIYLCSAHRSGFEAKNIQYFGAGTRLSVL.

This chain uses TRBV29-1 with TRBJ2-2; 13 positions agree with TRBD2. The CDR3 length is 15 residues. The germline gives CDR1 SQVTM, CDR2 ANQGSEA. With V trimmed by 4 bases and J by 4 bases, 3 bases remained unmatched. In nucleotides, the CDR3 is TGCAGCGTTGCGGGACTAGCGGGACCCACCGGGGAGCTGTTTTTT. Protein sequence: CSVAGLAGPTGELFF.

V usage is TRBV6-2 or TRBV6-3 and J usage is TRBJ2-7; D is possibly TRBD2 (6 bases). This CDR3 is built from 19 residues. Germline CDR1 MNHEY, CDR2 SVGEGT. Trimming shortened V by 0 bases and J by 3 bases, and 24 bases separated the two germline ends. The CDR3 region has the DNA TGTGCCAGCAGTTACTCCTACGATGGGGGACTTATACCCTTCTACGAGCAGTACTTC. Translating it yields CASSYSYDGGLIPFYEQYF.

This clone was seen once. This chain connects TRBV2 to TRBJ2-2; TRBD2 is a possible D gene (8 bases). With 8 bases removed from V and 6 bases from J, the gap between germline ends came to 19 bases. This CDR3 spans 15 amino acids. Per germline, CDR1 SNHLY and CDR2 FYNNEI. The CDR3 nucleotides read TGTGCCAGCCGCGGGGACAGCGGGAGTTCCGGGGAGCTGTTTTTT. Residues: CASRGDSGSSGELFF.

V gene TRBV9 combines with J gene TRBJ1-3, with TRBD1 identical over 9 bases. CDR3 length equals 17 residues. Germline V gene lookup returns CDR1 SGDLS and CDR2 YYNGEE. Trimming took 4 bases from V and 2 from J; bases not matched to a gene: 10. The CDR3 is CASSRSTGGSAGNTIYF. CDR3 nucleotides: TGTGCCAGCAGCAGATCGACAGGGGGGTCAGCTGGAAACACCATATATTTT.

The genes are TRBV7-6 and TRBJ2-2; 9 bases are shared with TRBD1. V lost 2 bases and J lost 7; bases outside the gene matches: 11. This CDR3 is built from 17 residues. Germline CDR1 is SGHVS and CDR2 is FNYEAQ. The CDR3 bases are TGTGCCAGCAGCTTAAGTGGAGTGACAGGGGGGATCGGGGAGCTGTTTTTT. Protein: CASSLSGVTGGIGELFF. The full variable domain, rest sourced from reference TRBV7-6 and TRBJ2-2, is GAGVSQSPRYKVTKRGQDVALRCDPISGHVSLYWYRQALGQGPEFLTYFNYEAQQDKSGLPNDRFSAERPEGSISTLTIQRTEQRDSAMYRCASSLSGVTGGIGELFFGEGSRLTVL.

This chain connects TRBV21-1 to TRBJ1-2; the D call TRBD1 from the table was never checked on the DNA. TRBV21-1 counts as a pseudogene. This CDR3 region has 14 residues. CDR3 sequence reads: CASSRWTGAYGYTF. In nucleotides, the CDR3 is TGTGCCAGCAGCAGATGGACAGGGGCTTATGGCTACACCTTC.

The chain is built from TRBV5-1 and TRBJ1-2; 9 nucleotides agree with TRBD1. Germline V gives CDR1 SGHRS, CDR2 YFSETQ. With V trimmed by 0 bases and J by 4 bases, 4 bases remained unmatched. The CDR3 length is 15 residues. Here the CDR3 reads CASSLDPGQGYGYTF. The DNA of the CDR3 is TGCGCCAGCAGCTTGGATCCGGGACAGGGCTATGGCTACACCTTC.

J is TRBJ2-2 and V is TRBV5-6, with D perhaps matching TRBD1 (6 bases). The germline CDR1 and CDR2 sequences are SGHDT and YYEEEE. The CDR3 sequence is 15 residues long. The germline V and J ends were trimmed by 2 bases and 5 bases, with 13 bases remaining between them. The CDR3 coding sequence is TGTGCCAGCAGCTTTCTCACAGGGAATACCGGGGAGCTGTTTTTT. It specifies CASSFLTGNTGELFF.

This sequence joins TRBV29-1 and TRBJ1-4; TRBD1 matches 9 bases. V trimming: 7 bases; J trimming: 7 bases; junction bases outside the gene matches: 7. This CDR3 is 13 amino acids long. Germline V CDR1 and CDR2: SQVTM, ANQGSEA. This CDR3 reads CSAKQGAGEKLFF. For the CDR3, the DNA is TGCAGCGCCAAACAGGGGGCGGGTGAAAAACTGTTTTTT.

The chain uses TRBV10-3 and TRBJ1-1, with D possibly being TRBD1 (6 bases). V gave up 6 bases and J gave up 0 bases, with 14 bases separating them. Germline V CDR1 and CDR2: ENHRY, SYGVKD. The CDR3 spans 15 residues. The CDR3 region is CAIRASDSMNTEAFF. In DNA, the CDR3 is TGTGCCATCAGAGCGTCGGACAGCATGAACACTGAAGCTTTCTTT.

The V call is TRBV6-1, the J call TRBJ2-3, with 7 bases lining up with TRBD1. Germline V lookup: CDR1 MNHNS, CDR2 SASEGT. Germline trimming cut 0 bases from V and 3 bases from J; bases unmatched to any gene: 3. The CDR3 has 15 amino acids. DNA for the CDR3: TGTGCCAGCAGTGAAGCACAGGGGATAACAGATACGCAGTATTTT. Translated, it gives CASSEAQGITDTQYF.